These T cell receptor beta chains were read from a single sample in a study of cytotoxic CD8 clonotypes in ibrutinib-treated CLL. Assay used: immunoSEQ multiplex PCR; TCRdb lists only in-frame clones, some missing. The sample shows 15,000 or so clones, roughly 60% of them seen only once. Specimen: PBMCs, collected after 12 months of ibrutinib treatment. These receptors came from a human donor with chronic lymphocytic leukemia. Both conserved end residues are part of each CDR3. The D gene is left open where the match is weak. A clone size is listed for some rows: how often the clone was seen (once, few, many), or a class if it is expanded.

d_gene,j_gene,v_gene,len,abundance,CDR3nt,CDR3aa
.,TRBJ2-4,TRBV18,16,.,TGTGCCAGCTCACTCGCAGGGGTGAGAACCAAAAACATTCAGTACTTC,CASSLAGVRTKNIQYF
.,TRBJ1-1,TRBV7-9,16,.,TGTGCCAGCAGCTTAGTCACGGGGAGATGGAACACTGAAGCTTTCTTT,CASSLVTGRWNTEAFF
TRBD2,TRBJ2-1,TRBV19,18,.,TGTGCCAGTAGTATTCAGCAGGGACTAGCGGGAGTCGGCAATGAGCAGTTCTTC,CASSIQQGLAGVGNEQFF
TRBD2,TRBJ2-3,TRBV11-2,17,.,TGTGCCAGCAGCCCCAACATGCTAGCGGCCGGGACAGATACGCAGTATTTT,CASSPNMLAAGTDTQYF
.,TRBJ2-3,TRBV6-1,14,.,TGTGCCAGCAGTGGTAAGCCTAGCACAGATACGCAGTATTTT,CASSGKPSTDTQYF
TRBD2,TRBJ2-1,TRBV9,20,.,TGTGCCAGCAGCGTAGTAGCGGGAGTTCACCATTTTAGCAACTACAATGAGCAGTTCTTC,CASSVVAGVHHFSNYNEQFF
.,TRBJ2-3,TRBV9,16,.,TGTGCCAGCAGCGTAGAGGGACAAGGGGCTTTAGATACGCAGTATTTT,CASSVEGQGALDTQYF
.,TRBJ2-1,TRBV6-4,15,few,TGTGCCAGCAGTGACACTGCGATCTCCTACAATGAGCAGTTCTTC,CASSDTAISYNEQFF
.,TRBJ2-5,TRBV9,16,.,TGTGCCAGCAGCGTAGGTCCTGGGGGTTGGGGAGAGACCCAGTACTTC,CASSVGPGGWGETQYF
TRBD2,TRBJ2-3,TRBV7-9,15,.,TGTGCCAGCAGCTTATTAGCGGGAAGGAGAGATACGCAGTATTTT,CASSLLAGRRDTQYF
.,TRBJ2-7,TRBV7-2,15,.,TGTGCCAGCAGCTTAGTGTCAGGGGTAGGTAACGAGCAGTACTTC,CASSLVSGVGNEQYF
.,TRBJ1-4,TRBV11-2,13,once,TGTGCCAGCAGCCCGGGACGTCGGGAAAAACTGTTTTTT,CASSPGRREKLFF
.,TRBJ1-1,TRBV2,12,few,TGTGCCATCCCAGGGCGAGGCACTGAAGCTTTCTTT,CAIPGRGTEAFF
.,TRBJ1-5,TRBV10-3,16,.,TGTGCCATCAGTGAGTCAAGTTCAGGGGGCAATCAGCCCCAGCATTTT,CAISESSSGGNQPQHF
TRBD1,TRBJ1-5,TRBV7-8,15,large,TGTGCCAGCAGCTTAGGTACGGCAGGGGGTCAGCCCCAGCATTTT,CASSLGTAGGQPQHF
TRBD2,TRBJ2-3,TRBV5-5,16,.,TGTGCCAGCAGCCTTTGGGCGGGAGTCGGCACAGATACGCAGTATTTT,CASSLWAGVGTDTQYF
.,TRBJ1-2,TRBV27,15,.,TGTGCCAGCAGTTTATCGCCCCCCTCGGCCTATGGCTACACCTTC,CASSLSPPSAYGYTF
.,TRBJ1-2,TRBV11-2,15,once,TGTGCCAGCAGCTTAGCGGGGCAGGGGTATTCTGGCTACACCTTC,CASSLAGQGYSGYTF
.,TRBJ2-1,TRBV19,14,.,TGTGCCAGTAGTATCGGGAGCTCCTACAATGAGCAGTTCTTC,CASSIGSSYNEQFF
.,TRBJ2-7,TRBV9,15,.,TGTGCCAGCAGCGTAGGGGCAGGGGCCTCCCACGAGCAGTACTTC,CASSVGAGASHEQYF
.,TRBJ1-5,TRBV29-1,14,.,TGCAGCGTCGCCACAGGGAGCGCGGATCAGCCCCAGCATTTT,CSVATGSADQPQHF
.,TRBJ1-2,TRBV27,15,.,TGTGCCAGCAGTCAGGACTTTTGGGGGAGATCTGGCTACACCTTC,CASSQDFWGRSGYTF
TRBD2,TRBJ2-1,TRBV7-9,13,.,TGTGCCAGCACCAGGACTAGCGGGAATGAGCAGTTCTTC,CASTRTSGNEQFF
.,TRBJ1-2,TRBV27,13,.,TGTGCCAGCGGCTGGGGGGGGGCGGCTGGCTACACCTTC,CASGWGGAAGYTF
TRBD1,TRBJ2-7,TRBV7-8,14,once,TGTGCCAGCAGTATCCGGGACAGCCTCTACGAGCAGTACTTC,CASSIRDSLYEQYF
TRBD2,TRBJ2-3,TRBV10-3,15,.,TGCCCGACTAGCGGGAGGGTCCAGGGTCCAGATACGCAGTATTTT,CPTSGRVQGPDTQYF
.,TRBJ1-4,TRBV2,14,.,TGTGCCAGCAGTGAAGGACAGCCCGCTGAAAAACTGTTTTTT,CASSEGQPAEKLFF
.,TRBJ1-2,TRBV28,14,.,TGTGCCAGCAGTTTGGGCAGGGGCAACTATGGCTACACCTTC,CASSLGRGNYGYTF
TRBD2,TRBJ2-7,TRBV10-3,15,.,TGTGCCATCAGTGAAGTAGCGGGAGCCGGGGTCGAGCAGTACTTC,CAISEVAGAGVEQYF
TRBD1,TRBJ1-3,TRBV29-1,13,.,TGCAGCGCAGGGACAGGGAATGGCAACACCATATATTTT,CSAGTGNGNTIYF
.,TRBJ1-2,TRBV11-2,12,.,TGTGCCAGCAGCGCCAGTAACTATGGCTACACCTTC,CASSASNYGYTF
TRBD1,TRBJ2-7,TRBV7-9,13,.,TGTGCCAGCAGCGGACAGGGAGTCTACGAGCAGTACTTC,CASSGQGVYEQYF
.,TRBJ1-1,TRBV15,14,.,TGTGCCACCAGCAGAGGCCCAACGAACACTGAAGCTTTCTTT,CATSRGPTNTEAFF
.,TRBJ2-5,TRBV5-1,16,.,TGCGCCAGCAGCACCTCGATCCGGGACGTTCAAGAGACCCAGTACTTC,CASSTSIRDVQETQYF
TRBD1,TRBJ1-2,TRBV30,14,.,TGTGCCTGGAGTGTACAGGGGAAACTGTATGGCTACACCTTC,CAWSVQGKLYGYTF
.,TRBJ2-2,TRBV12-5,13,.,TGTGCTAGTGGCCCCGGGGGCACCGGGGAGCTGTTTTTT,CASGPGGTGELFF
.,TRBJ2-2,TRBV5-1,16,.,TGCGCCAGCAGCTCTCGACAGGCTGGGAACACCGGGGAGCTGTTTTTT,CASSSRQAGNTGELFF
.,TRBJ1-2,TRBV28,12,.,TGTGCCAGCAGCTCCGGGACCTATGGCTACACCTTC,CASSSGTYGYTF
.,TRBJ1-3,TRBV19,11,.,TGTGCCAGTAGTATACTCCACTCCATATATTTT,CASSILHSIYF
.,TRBJ1-4,TRBV6-4,16,.,TGTGCCAGCAGTCCAACCGACGGAAAATCTAATGAAAAACTGTTTTTT,CASSPTDGKSNEKLFF
.,TRBJ2-1,TRBV19,12,.,TGTGCCAGTAGTGTACAGGGAAATGAGCAGTTCTTC,CASSVQGNEQFF
.,TRBJ2-1,TRBV5-1,17,.,TGCGCCAGCAGCTTGGGTGGCATCGAGTACTTCTTCAATGAGCAGTTCTTC,CASSLGGIEYFFNEQFF
TRBD2,TRBJ2-3,TRBV7-2,16,.,TGTGCCAGCAGCAGCGGGACTAGCGGGAGGAGAGATACGCAGTATTTT,CASSSGTSGRRDTQYF
TRBD2,TRBJ2-7,TRBV6-5,15,.,TGTGCCAGCAGTCTGACTAGCGGGAATCGCTACGAGCAGTACTTC,CASSLTSGNRYEQYF
.,TRBJ2-5,TRBV30,13,.,TGTGCCTGGAGTGTACGGGGCGCCCCGACCCAGTACTTC,CAWSVRGAPTQYF
.,TRBJ2-4,TRBV14,13,medium-sized,TGTGCCAGCAGCCAAGAATCCGCTTTTAGACAGTACTTC,CASSQESAFRQYF
TRBD2,TRBJ2-5,TRBV19,17,few,TGTGCCAGTAGTAAGGGACTAGCGGGAGGTCCCGCAGAGACCCAGTACTTC,CASSKGLAGGPAETQYF
TRBD1,TRBJ1-4,TRBV5-6,17,.,TGTGCCAGCAGTTCCTCGGGACAGGGGGTAGCGAGTGAAAAACTGTTTTTT,CASSSSGQGVASEKLFF
.,TRBJ1-2,TRBV19,11,.,TGTGCCAGTAGTATTGCCCACGGCTACACCTTC,CASSIAHGYTF
.,TRBJ2-1,TRBV30,12,.,TGTGCCTGGAGTGTACTAGCCAATGAGCAGTTCTTC,CAWSVLANEQFF
.,TRBJ1-1,TRBV7-6,15,.,TGTGCCAGCAGCTTAGGGCCAGGAGGGAACACTGAAGCTTTCTTT,CASSLGPGGNTEAFF
TRBD2,TRBJ2-3,TRBV30,16,few,TGTGCCTGGATGCGCGGGAGGCTAACTAGCACAGATACGCAGTATTTT,CAWMRGRLTSTDTQYF
TRBD1,TRBJ2-7,TRBV25-1,14,few,TGTGCCAGCAGTGATTGGGGACAGGCCTACGAGCAGTACTTC,CASSDWGQAYEQYF
.,TRBJ2-5,TRBV25-1,15,.,TGTGCCAGCAGTGATAACCGGGGGGCTGGGGAGACCCAGTACTTC,CASSDNRGAGETQYF